Below, 28 T cell receptor beta chains from the same sample are listed, as sequenced in a study of blood T cells in healthy people across ages. For the second PCR, which ran for roughly 6 to 11 cycles, a sample-barcoded 5' primer and a J-beta primer mix were used. Each CDR3 protein gets one entry after TCRdb re-called the 5' RACE reads with MiXCR. The sample records fewer than 2,000,000 distinct CDR3 sequences, roughly 43% being singletons. Sequencing input: blood. These receptor sequences come from a human donor in good health.

This clonotype was counted a few times. The V and J genes are TRBV7-9 and TRBJ1-2; D ambiguous. The V and J ends lost 1 base and 3 bases respectively, with 9 bases between them. The length of the CDR3 is 14 residues. CDR1 and CDR2 from the germline V gene are SEHNR and FQNEAQ (reference sequence). This CDR3 is CASSLGIGDYGYTF. The CDR3 DNA follows: TGTGCCAGCAGCTTAGGTATCGGGGACTATGGCTACACCTTC.

The chain uses TRBV2 and TRBJ2-4; 14 nucleotides agree with TRBD2. The CDR3 sequence is 15 residues long. J gave up 9 bases and V 5 bases, and 6 bases lay outside the gene matches. Germline V gene data show CDR1 as SNHLY and CDR2 as FYNNEI. The CDR3 here is CASSQDGLAGGIQYF. The CDR3, as DNA: TGTGCCAGCAGTCAAGACGGACTAGCGGGGGGCATTCAGTACTTC.

The CDR3 DNA reads TGTGCCAGCAGCTTATACGGGAACGGGGAGCTGTTTTTT. Protein product: CASSLYGNGELFF. The chain carries TRBV7-9 and TRBJ2-2; TRBD2 is a possible D gene (5 bases). This CDR3 is built from 13 residues. V was trimmed by 2 bases and J by 7 bases, leaving 8 bases between them. Per germline, CDR1 SEHNR and CDR2 FQNEAQ (reference sequence).

There are a few counts of this clonotype. The rearrangement uses TRBV21-1 and TRBJ2-7. TRBV21-1 is designated a pseudogene. This CDR3 comprises 15 residues. The CDR3 reads CASTYRQETPYEQYF. The CDR3 DNA reads as TGTGCCAGCACTTATAGGCAGGAAACCCCCTACGAGCAGTACTTC.

The chain employs TRBV20-1 and TRBJ1-6; D is uncertain. V shed 0 bases and J shed 14 bases, with 11 bases lying between them. Germline V CDR1 and CDR2: DFQATT, SNEGSKA (reference sequence). The CDR3 has 12 amino acids. DNA of the CDR3: TGCAGTGCTAGAGATGATTTAGCCACCCTCCACTTT. This gives the protein CSARDDLATLHF.

V gene TRBV29-1 combines with J gene TRBJ1-4; the match to TRBD1 covers 7 bases. The V gene end was trimmed by 6 bases and the J gene end by 6 bases; junction bases not matched to a gene: 7. This CDR3 comprises 13 residues. Germline CDR1 SQVTM, CDR2 ANQGSEA. CDR3 sequence reads: CSVAFRGHEKLFF. The DNA of the CDR3 is TGCAGCGTCGCCTTTAGGGGGCATGAAAAACTGTTTTTT.

This clonotype was seen only a few times. This chain uses TRBV5-1 with TRBJ2-4, with D possibly being TRBD1 (6 bases). The J call may be incorrect, as the DNA end agrees better with TRBJ2-7. Germline V CDR1 and CDR2: SGHRS, YFSETQ. The CDR3 contains 14 residues. CDR3 in DNA: TGCGCCAGCAGCTTGGGACAGGTCGACTACGAGCAGTACTTC. Protein sequence: CASSLGQVDYEQYF.

The CDR3 region is CASKGTEYNEQFF. The CDR3 DNA reads as TGTGCCAGCAAGGGGACAGAGTACAATGAGCAGTTCTTC. The chain joins TRBV28 to TRBJ2-1; 7 bases match TRBD1. The CDR3 has 13 amino acids. J gave up 4 bases and V 7 bases, and 4 bases lay outside the gene matches. CDR1 and CDR2 from the germline V gene are MDHEN and SYDVKM.

This clonotype occurred a few times. The J gene is TRBJ2-6, the V gene TRBV20-1, with a tentative D call TRBD2 (5 bases). With 6 bases removed from V and 1 base from J, the gap between germline ends came to 10 bases. Per germline, CDR1 DFQATT and CDR2 SNEGSKA (reference sequence). The CDR3 is made up of 14 amino acids. As DNA, the CDR3 is TGCAGTGCCCGGAGGAATTCTGGGGCCAACGTCCTGACTTTC. Translating it yields CSARRNSGANVLTF.

This rearrangement joins TRBV15 to TRBJ2-5; D gene ambiguous. The tail of the sequence fits TRBJ2-7 better, so the J call may be wrong. The CDR3 has 14 amino acids. Germline V gene data show CDR1 as LNHNV and CDR2 as YYDKDF (reference sequence). The DNA of the CDR3 is TGTGCCACCAGCAGAGTCATTACGGTAAACGAGCAGTACTTC. This codes for CATSRVITVNEQYF.

The chain has TRBV7-8 and TRBJ2-7, with D possibly being TRBD1 (6 bases). Germline CDR1 and CDR2: SGHVS and FQNEAQ. The CDR3 extends over 13 amino acids. V shed 7 bases and J shed 2 bases, with 12 bases lying between them. The CDR3 loop reads CASKERGTYEQYF. The CDR3 nucleotides read TGTGCCAGCAAAGAAAGGGGGACCTACGAGCAGTACTTC.

This clonotype was picked up a small number of times. The chain is built from TRBV7-3 and TRBJ1-1; D unresolved. CDR1 SGHTA and CDR2 FQGTGA come from the germline V gene. There are 13 residues in the CDR3. The germline V and J ends were trimmed by 5 bases and 2 bases, with 9 bases remaining between them. The CDR3 sequence: CASSDGINTEAFF. The CDR3 DNA is TGTGCCAGCAGCGACGGAATAAACACTGAAGCTTTCTTT.

V gene TRBV27 combines with J gene TRBJ2-7; TRBD2 matches 13 bases. The CDR3 is 16 residues long. CDR1 MNHEY and CDR2 SMNVEV come from the germline V gene (reference sequence). V was clipped by 4 bases and J by 3 bases; unmatched bases: 6. The CDR3 is CASSSTSGGPFYEQYF. The CDR3 DNA is TGTGCCAGCAGTTCGACTAGCGGGGGGCCATTCTACGAGCAGTACTTC.

This clonotype was recorded a few times. This chain joins TRBV7-8 and TRBJ1-2, with 7 nucleotides matching TRBD1. The germline gives CDR1 SGHVS, CDR2 FQNEAQ. V was clipped by 5 bases and J by 4 bases; unmatched bases: 7. CDR3 length: 14 amino acids. The DNA for the CDR3 is TGTGCCAGCAGCCCAGGGACAGAGTTCTATGGCTACACCTTC. Its protein is CASSPGTEFYGYTF.

The chain carries TRBV6-7 and TRBJ2-7; 8 positions match TRBD1. TRBV6-7 is an ORF; its function is uncertain. The CDR3 is 15 residues long. V lost 6 bases, J lost 2 bases, and 9 bases stayed unmatched. The CDR3 nucleotides read TGTGCCAGCAGCCACGACAGGGGATCGACCTACGAGCAGTACTTC. It is translated as CASSHDRGSTYEQYF.

This clonotype has just one count. The chain uses TRBV7-2 and TRBJ2-4; possible D gene TRBD2, 5 bases. TRBJ2-7 matches the DNA end more closely, so the J call is doubtful. From germline, CDR1 is SGHTA and CDR2 FQGNSA. The CDR3 has 13 amino acids. This chain's CDR3 is CASSFGMGYEQYF. The CDR3 bases are TGTGCCAGCAGCTTCGGGATGGGCTACGAGCAGTACTTC.

This clonotype was picked up many times. The junction departs from the called germline gene at one end, perhaps through a read error. The chain joins TRBV3-1 to TRBJ2-7; D is possibly TRBD1 or TRBD2 (5 bases each). Germline-derived CDR1 and CDR2 are LGHDT and YNNKEL (reference sequence). There are 14 residues in the CDR3. The CDR3 DNA reads as TGCGCCAGCAGCCAAGCAGGGACCTCCTACGAGCAGTACTTC. It translates to CASSQAGTSYEQYF.

The chain carries TRBV7-2 and TRBJ1-2; no clear D. Germline V gives CDR1 SGHTA, CDR2 FQGNSA. V was clipped by 1 base and J by 4 bases, with 13 bases between them. This CDR3 spans 15 amino acids. The CDR3: CASSLGGTDIYGYTF. CDR3 nucleotide sequence: TGTGCCAGCAGCTTAGGAGGAACAGATATCTATGGCTACACCTTC.

This clonotype was seen just once. V usage is TRBV7-8 and J usage is TRBJ2-3; 9 nucleotides line up with TRBD2. The CDR3 spans 20 residues. V was pared by 5 bases and J by 2 bases, with 20 bases of the junction left unmatched. The germline V gene has CDR1 SGHVS and CDR2 FQNEAQ. This chain's CDR3 is CASSTWAGTSWEELTDTQYF. Written as DNA, the CDR3 is TGTGCCAGCAGCACATGGGCCGGGACTAGCTGGGAGGAGCTCACAGATACGCAGTATTTT.

This clonotype was counted between two and nine times. The V and J genes are TRBV9 and TRBJ2-1; the match to TRBD1 covers 8 bases. CDR3 length: 13 residues. V lost 3 bases, J lost 7 bases, and 3 bases stayed unmatched. CDR1 is SGDLS and CDR2 is YYNGEE in the germline V gene. In DNA, the CDR3 is TGTGCCAGCAGCGAGACAGGGGAGAATGAGCAGTTCTTC. Protein sequence: CASSETGENEQFF.

Concerning this clonotype itself: One end of the junction varies from germline; a read error may be responsible. The rearrangement links TRBV9 to TRBJ1-6; D call uncertain. The CDR3 is 14 amino acids. Germline CDR1 SGDLS, CDR2 YYNGEE. This CDR3 is CARSVGTLFSPLHF. CDR3 nucleotides: TGTGCCCGCAGCGTCGGAACGCTATTTTCACCCCTCCACTTT.

The chain couples TRBV4-3 to TRBJ2-1; no definite D call. Germline lookup yields CDR1 LGHNA and CDR2 YSLEER. The CDR3 extends over 15 amino acids. Trimming left V 0 bases short and J 10 bases short, with 16 bases between. The CDR3 nucleotides read TGCGCCAGCAGCCAAGATCAGGCCACGTCCTACGAGCAGTTCTTC. Protein sequence: CASSQDQATSYEQFF.

In its sample, this clonotype was seen once. A read error is possible here, since a much larger clone lies one base away. This chain uses TRBV5-1 with TRBJ2-1, with 7 bases identical to TRBD1. This CDR3 is built from 14 residues. The V gene's germline CDR1 is SGHRS and CDR2 YFSETQ. With V trimmed by 3 bases and J by 6 bases, 6 bases remained unmatched. The CDR3: CASSCGPGGNEQFF. The CDR3 DNA reads TGCGCCAGCAGCTGTGGGCCAGGGGGCAATGAGCAGTTCTTC. The whole variable domain, filled in from reference TRBV5-1 and TRBJ2-1, reads KAGVTQTPRYLIKTRGQQVTLSCSPISGHRSVSWYQQTPGQGLQFLFEYFSETQRNKGNFPGRFSGRQFSNSRSEMNVSTLELGDSALYLCASSCGPGGNEQFFGPGTRLTVL.

The chain couples TRBV12-3 or TRBV12-4 to TRBJ2-7, with no clear D. The ends were cut back, 6 bases at V and 1 base at J, with 13 bases in the middle. This CDR3 contains 14 residues. CDR3 region: CASSRGPNSYEQYF. As DNA, the CDR3 is TGTGCCAGCAGCCGTGGACCGAATTCCTACGAGCAGTACTTC.

About this clonotype: A read error may account for a junction end that differs from germline. This chain uses TRBV4-3 with TRBJ2-3; D might be TRBD1 or TRBD2, each matching 5 bases. The CDR3 spans 14 residues. In germline, CDR1 is LGHNA, CDR2 YSLEER. The CDR3, as DNA: TGCGCCAGCAGCTACCGGGACCACACAGATGCGCAGTATTTT. Translation gives CASSYRDHTDAQYF.

This clonotype was counted only a few times. V is TRBV12-3 or TRBV12-4 and J is TRBJ1-2, with TRBD1 as a possible D gene (5 bases). Trimming took 5 bases from V and 8 from J, leaving 9 bases between them. The CDR3 totals 11 residues. Here the CDR3 reads CASSGHGGYTF. For the CDR3, the DNA is TGTGCCAGCAGTGGACACGGAGGCTACACCTTC.

This clonotype was observed a handful of times. The junction shows a germline mismatch at one end, possibly a read error. This chain uses TRBV5-5 with TRBJ2-4, with D perhaps matching TRBD1 or TRBD2 (5 bases each). Germline values: CDR1 SGHKS, CDR2 YYEKEE (reference sequence). The CDR3 spans 12 residues. The CDR3, as DNA: TGTACCAGCAGCTGGGGCGGTGGGGAGCAGTACTTC. Protein: CTSSWGGGEQYF.

This rearrangement joins TRBV5-1 to TRBJ1-2, with D unclear. The CDR3 covers 13 residues. The V and J ends lost 3 bases and 5 bases respectively, with 11 bases between them. CDR1 SGHRS and CDR2 YFSETQ come from the germline V gene. CDR3 sequence (DNA): TGCGCCAGCAGCTGGAAGGGCAATTATGGCTACACCTTC. Translated: CASSWKGNYGYTF.